This record concerns one T cell receptor beta chain sequence. The data were obtained in a study of T cells after somatic rescue of genetic block. The method was immunoSEQ multiplex PCR; TCRdb's version includes in-frame clones alone and lacks a portion of them. The top ten clones hold around 30% of a sample with over 14,000 clones, about three quarters of them seen once. This CDR3 has 15 amino acids. CDR1 is SGHNT, CDR2 YENEEA, per germline. With 1 base removed from V and 0 bases from J, the gap between germline ends came to 7 bases. The receptor was derived from a man aged 18 to 29. Sequenced material: peripheral blood mononuclear cells (PBMCs). The chain links TRBV11-3 to TRBJ2-1; D might be TRBD1 (5 bases). The CDR3 DNA reads TGTGCCAGCAGCTTAGGGGGCAGCTCCTACAATGAGCAGTTCTTC. Encoded protein: CASSLGGSSYNEQFF.